This is a list of T cell receptor beta chains from one sample in a study of blood T cell repertoires in COVID-19. Libraries were prepared by immunoSEQ multiplex PCR; TCRdb keeps only in-frame clonotypes and omits some of them. The sample has 150,000 to 200,000 clones; 70% to 80% are singletons. The sample was peripheral blood. The receptors here all came from a woman between 40 and 55 years old with COVID-19, enrolled during active disease. Each CDR3 is given with its conserved first and last residue. Each record gives: J gene, V gene, clone size, D gene, CDR3 DNA, CDR3 protein. D genes are given only for firm matches. Size is stated for part of the rows, as once, few or many counts, or as a class when the clone is expanded.

>TRBJ2-6|TRBV9|-|TRBD2
TGTGCCAGCAGCGTAGCGGGGGGTGGGGCCAACGTCCTGACTTTC
CASSVAGGGANVLTF
>TRBJ2-1|TRBV9|-|TRBD2
TGTGCCAGCAGCGGAGGAGCGGGAACTTACAATGAGCAGTTCTTC
CASSGGAGTYNEQFF
>TRBJ2-7|TRBV19|-|-
TGTGCCAGTAGTCCCAGGACAGACGAGCAGTACTTC
CASSPRTDEQYF
>TRBJ1-6|TRBV2|-|-
TGTGCCGGGAGGGACATGCGGAATTCACCCCTCCACTTT
CAGRDMRNSPLHF
>TRBJ2-5|TRBV27|once|TRBD2
TGTGCCAGCAGTCAGCGGACTAGCGGGAGGTCAGGAGAGACCCAGTACTTC
CASSQRTSGRSGETQYF
>TRBJ1-2|TRBV6-2/TRBV6-3|-|TRBD1
TGTGCCAGCAGTTACACTCGGACAGGGTCCTATGGCTACACCTTC
CASSYTRTGSYGYTF
>TRBJ2-4|TRBV6-2/TRBV6-3|few|-
TGTGCCAGCAGTTATCAGGCGGCCAAAAACATTCAGTACTTC
CASSYQAAKNIQYF
>TRBJ1-6|TRBV30|-|TRBD1
TGTGCCTGGAGTGTTGGAGGACAGGGGAATTCACCCCTCCACTTT
CAWSVGGQGNSPLHF
>TRBJ2-5|TRBV10-3|-|-
TGTGCCATCAGTGATTCCGAGTACCAAGAGACCCAGTACTTC
CAISDSEYQETQYF
>TRBJ2-3|TRBV5-1|-|-
TGCGCCAGCAGCCTGACAGGTGATCGAACAGATACGCAGTATTTT
CASSLTGDRTDTQYF
>TRBJ2-2|TRBV5-4|-|-
TGTGCCAGCAGCTTGCCCGGGAGTCTCACCGGGGAGCTGTTTTTT
CASSLPGSLTGELFF
>TRBJ2-1|TRBV4-1|-|TRBD2
TGCGCCAGCAGCCCCCGGACTAGCGGGGGTCCCTACAATGAGCAGTTCTTC
CASSPRTSGGPYNEQFF
>TRBJ2-7|TRBV9|-|TRBD2
TGTGCCAGCAGCTCGGGGGGGACTAGCGACTACGAGCAGTACTTC
CASSSGGTSDYEQYF
>TRBJ2-5|TRBV18|-|TRBD2
TGTGCCAGCTCTCCGGGACTAGCGCTGATCCAAGAGACCCAGTACTTC
CASSPGLALIQETQYF
>TRBJ2-6|TRBV7-3|-|-
TGTGCCAGCAGCTTAAAGGGGGTGACCGGGGCCAACGTCCTGACTTTC
CASSLKGVTGANVLTF
>TRBJ2-7|TRBV7-8|-|TRBD1
TGTGCCAGCAGCTCAGAAGGACAGGGGATCTACTACGAGCAGTACTTC
CASSSEGQGIYYEQYF
>TRBJ2-3|TRBV4-2|-|-
TGTGCCAGCAGCCAAGGGCCGGGTGGGACAGATACGCAGTATTTT
CASSQGPGGTDTQYF
>TRBJ2-6|TRBV28|-|-
TGTGCCAGCAGACTCGCTGGGGCCAACGTCCTGACTTTC
CASRLAGANVLTF
>TRBJ1-4|TRBV5-1|-|TRBD1
TGCGCCAGCAGCTTGGCCCGGGACAGATCCGAGAAACTGTTTTTT
CASSLARDRSEKLFF
>TRBJ1-1|TRBV13|-|-
TGTGCCAGCAGCTTCGAGACAGGGAACACTGAAGCTTTCTTT
CASSFETGNTEAFF